This T cell receptor (beta chain) was identified during a study of T cells in Graves' hyperthyroidism and ophthalmopathy. This clonotype was found a few times. Trimming took 5 bases from V and 5 from J; bases not matched to a gene: 6. Germline CDR1 reads SGHTA; CDR2 reads FQGNSA. The CDR3 contains 15 residues. There were TCR beta CDR3 regions amplified from RNA transcripts. The HTBI primer set drove a first-round RT-PCR of the TCR CDR3. TCRdb re-called the multiplex PCR reads with MiXCR, one entry per CDR3 protein. Of over 700,000 distinct CDR3 sequences in the sample, over 35% are singletons; the top ten hold around 30%. When ophthalmopathy did not progress within 18 months, Graves' hyperthyroidism was considered stable.

The receptor's source is a woman aged 40 to 49 with Graves' hyperthyroidism. The chain is built from TRBV7-2 and TRBJ1-4, with 9 bases aligning to TRBD1. The sample taken for sequencing was blood. The CDR3 loop reads CASSRGQGRNEKLFF. The CDR3 region has the DNA TGTGCCAGCAGCCGTGGACAGGGGAGAAATGAAAAACTGTTTTTT.